The clone carrying this TCR beta chain was detected ten times or more. The antigen remains undetermined. The investigators amplified TCR beta CDR3 regions from RNA transcripts. Carried out on the TCR CDR3, a first-round RT-PCR used the HTBI primer set. TCRdb itself ran the multiplex PCR reads through MiXCR, one entry per CDR3 protein. The table includes about half a million distinct CDR3 sequences, 20% detected once. This sample stems from a study of T cells in Graves' hyperthyroidism and ophthalmopathy. Study in general: Peripheral blood samples were taken at initial diagnosis, prior to any treatment. General study findings and limits: A model using 13 V-J features told ophthalmopathy apart from stable hyperthyroidism.

This CDR3 region has 14 residues. Losses at the gene ends were 4 bases for V and 0 bases for J; bases not matched to a gene: 3. Germline loops: CDR1 ENHRY, CDR2 SYGVKD. The sequencing sample was made of blood. The origin of this receptor is a man in his late teens or twenties with Graves' hyperthyroidism. The V and J genes are TRBV10-3 and TRBJ2-7; 7 positions agree with TRBD1. This CDR3 reads CAISAGDSSYEQYF. CDR3 nucleotides: TGTGCCATCAGTGCTGGGGACAGCTCCTACGAGCAGTACTTC.